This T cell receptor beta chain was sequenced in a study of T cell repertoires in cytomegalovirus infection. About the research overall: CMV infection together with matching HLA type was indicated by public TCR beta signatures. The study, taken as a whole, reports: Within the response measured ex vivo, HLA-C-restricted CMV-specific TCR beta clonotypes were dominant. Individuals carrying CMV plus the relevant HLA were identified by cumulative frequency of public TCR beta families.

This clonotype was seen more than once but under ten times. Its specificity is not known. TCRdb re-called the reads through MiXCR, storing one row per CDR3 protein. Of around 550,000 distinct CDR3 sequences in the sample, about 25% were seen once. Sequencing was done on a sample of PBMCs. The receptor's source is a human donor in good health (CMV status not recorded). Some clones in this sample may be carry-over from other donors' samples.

CDR3 in DNA: TGTGCCAGCAGTACCCCGGGACTTCAACCTCCCTACGAGCAGTACTTC. As protein: CASSTPGLQPPYEQYF. The gene calls are TRBV28 and TRBJ2-7; possibly TRBD2 for D (6 bases). The CDR3 is made up of 16 amino acids. Germline values: CDR1 MDHEN, CDR2 SYDVKM. V lost 5 bases to trimming and J lost 2 bases, with 19 bases between them.